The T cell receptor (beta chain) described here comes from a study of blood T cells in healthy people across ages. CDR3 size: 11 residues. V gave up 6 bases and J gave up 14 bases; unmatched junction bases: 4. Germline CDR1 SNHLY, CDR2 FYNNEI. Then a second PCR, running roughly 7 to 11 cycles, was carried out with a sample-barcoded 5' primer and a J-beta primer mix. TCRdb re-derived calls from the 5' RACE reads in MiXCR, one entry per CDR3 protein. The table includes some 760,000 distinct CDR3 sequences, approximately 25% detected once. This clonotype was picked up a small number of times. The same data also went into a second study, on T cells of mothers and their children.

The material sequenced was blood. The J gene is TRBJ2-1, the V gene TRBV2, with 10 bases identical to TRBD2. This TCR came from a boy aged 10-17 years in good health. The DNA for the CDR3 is TGTGCCAGCAGCGCTAGCGGGAGTGAGTTCTTC. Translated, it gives CASSASGSEFF.